One sample yielded the 20 T cell receptor beta chains listed below, sequenced in a study of blood T cell repertoires in COVID-19. The protocol was immunoSEQ multiplex PCR, while the TCRdb copy is restricted to in-frame clones and leaves out a portion. The data hold about 200,000 clones, with approximately 91% observed a single time. Sequencing used peripheral blood. Every receptor here comes from a man in his sixties who had recovered from COVID-19.

The chain has TRBV5-5 and TRBJ2-5; D perhaps matches TRBD1 (6 bases). Trimming shortened V by 10 bases and J by 2 bases, and 15 bases separated the two germline ends. This CDR3 has 13 amino acids. Germline CDR1 reads SGHKS; CDR2 reads YYEKEE (reference sequence). The CDR3 nucleotides are TGTGCCTGGTCAGGGGCTCCGCAAGAGACCCAGTACTTC. Translating it yields CAWSGAPQETQYF.

This chain connects TRBV9 to TRBJ1-3; D gene unclear. The ends were cut back, 0 bases at V and 1 base at J, with 11 bases in the middle. The CDR3 sequence is 16 residues long. Germline values: CDR1 SGDLS, CDR2 YYNGEE. This CDR3 is CASSVAASGSGNTIYF. The CDR3 DNA is TGTGCCAGCAGCGTAGCTGCCAGCGGATCTGGAAACACCATATATTTT.

The rearrangement links TRBV15 to TRBJ2-1; D is undetermined. Germline V gene lookup returns CDR1 LNHNV and CDR2 YYDKDF (reference sequence). Trimming removed 5 bases from V and 4 bases from J, with 9 bases in between. The CDR3 spans 13 residues. The CDR3 reads CATSRALYNEQFF. The CDR3, as DNA: TGTGCCACCAGCCGCGCCCTTTACAATGAGCAGTTCTTC.

V and J are TRBV7-9 and TRBJ1-3; D is uncertain. The germline CDR1 and CDR2 sequences are SEHNR and FQNEAQ (reference sequence). Between the trimmed V and J ends, which lost 2 bases and 0 bases, there was a span of 14 bases. The CDR3 runs 17 residues. CDR3 residues: CASSLTGGLLSGNTIYF. Here the CDR3 DNA reads TGTGCCAGCAGCTTAACGGGAGGACTGCTCTCTGGAAACACCATATATTTT.

This rearrangement joins TRBV18 to TRBJ1-5; TRBD1 matches at 7 bases. J was trimmed by 0 bases and V by 4 bases; bases with no gene match: 12. The CDR3 totals 18 residues. Per germline, CDR1 KGHSH and CDR2 LQKENI. CDR3 amino acids: CASSQTGTATDSNQPQHF. The CDR3 DNA reads as TGTGCCAGCTCACAAACCGGGACAGCGACCGATAGCAATCAGCCCCAGCATTTT.

CDR3 protein: CAISSPGQGRYEQYF. For the CDR3, the DNA is TGTGCCATCAGTTCACCGGGACAGGGGCGCTACGAGCAGTACTTC. The chain employs TRBV10-3 and TRBJ2-7, with 10 bases matching TRBD1. CDR3 length: 15 amino acids. The V and J ends lost 5 bases and 3 bases, in that order; junction bases with no gene match: 7. CDR1 is ENHRY, CDR2 SYGVKD, per germline.

The rearrangement uses TRBV4-3 and TRBJ1-6, with 10 bases fitting TRBD1. This CDR3 spans 14 amino acids. Germline V gene data show CDR1 as LGHNA and CDR2 as YSLEER. Germline trimming cut 4 bases from V and 9 bases from J; bases unmatched to any gene: 3. CDR3 in amino acids: CASSLGQGGSPLHF. DNA for the CDR3: TGCGCCAGCAGCCTTGGACAGGGGGGTTCACCCCTCCACTTT.

The chain joins TRBV7-7 to TRBJ2-5, with D perhaps matching TRBD1 (5 bases). V was pared by 1 base and J by 3 bases, with 12 bases between. CDR1 and CDR2 (germline): SSHAT, FNYEAQ (reference sequence). The CDR3 consists of 15 residues. The CDR3 here is CASSLVPGREETQYF. The DNA of the CDR3 is TGTGCCAGCAGCTTAGTTCCCGGCAGGGAAGAGACCCAGTACTTC. Supplemented by reference TRBV7-7 and TRBJ2-5, the full variable domain reads GAGVSQSPRYKVTKRGQDVTLRCDPISSHATLYWYQQALGQGPEFLTYFNYEAQPDKSGLPSDRFSAERPEGSISTLTIQRTEQRDSAMYRCASSLVPGREETQYFGPGTRLLVL.

The chain is built from TRBV25-1 and TRBJ1-1; TRBD1 matches 8 bases. CDR1 MGHDK and CDR2 SYGVNS come from the germline V gene. The CDR3 has 12 amino acids. The V segment lost 9 bases and the J segment 1 base; nucleotides outside the gene matches: 1. CDR3 protein: CASGQGNTEAFF. DNA of the CDR3: TGTGCCAGTGGACAGGGGAACACTGAAGCTTTCTTT. Variable domain in full (rest from reference TRBV25-1 and TRBJ1-1): EADIYQTPRYLVIGTGKKITLECSQTMGHDKMYWYQQDPGMELHLIHYSYGVNSTEKGDLSSESTVSRIRTEHFPLTLESARPSHTSQYLCASGQGNTEAFFGQGTRLTVV.

This rearrangement joins TRBV7-6 to TRBJ2-1; 13 bases agree with TRBD2. The trim removed 5 bases at V and 4 bases at J, leaving 2 bases unmatched. The V gene's germline CDR1 is SGHVS and CDR2 FNYEAQ. The CDR3 is 15 amino acids. The CDR3 sequence: CASSKGLAGYNEQFF. The CDR3 DNA sequence: TGTGCCAGCAGCAAGGGACTAGCGGGGTACAATGAGCAGTTCTTC.

The rearrangement links TRBV24-1 to TRBJ2-2, with D perhaps TRBD1 (6 bases). There are 15 residues in the CDR3. Germline V gives CDR1 KGHDR, CDR2 SFDVKD. Trimming took 6 bases from V and 4 from J, leaving 14 bases between them. The CDR3 nucleotides are TGTGCCACCAGTCCCGGGACAAAAGTCACCGGGGAGCTGTTTTTT. It specifies CATSPGTKVTGELFF.

Comments on this clone: Additional DNA sequences in this sample encode the identical CDR3. V is TRBV11-2 and J is TRBJ1-3; D is uncertain. The V gene's germline CDR1 is SGHAT and CDR2 FQNNGV. This CDR3 is built from 15 residues. Trimming shortened V by 1 base and J by 0 bases, and 7 bases separated the two germline ends. CDR3 coding DNA: TGTGCCAGCAGCTTAGGGCCCAGCTCTGGAAACACCATATATTTT. Translating gives CASSLGPSSGNTIYF.

This CDR3 reads CASSARGLYGYTF. The CDR3 DNA follows: TGTGCCAGCAGCGCCAGGGGGCTTTATGGCTACACCTTC. The V call is TRBV9, the J call TRBJ1-2; TRBD1 matches 8 bases. The CDR3 totals 13 residues. Germline CDR1 SGDLS, CDR2 YYNGEE. V lost 3 bases to trimming and J lost 5 bases; unmatched junction nucleotides: 3.

V gene TRBV5-1 combines with J gene TRBJ2-5; 8 bases are a match to TRBD2. Germline V gene sequence: CDR1 SGHRS, CDR2 YFSETQ. V lost 1 base to trimming and J lost 5 bases; unmatched junction nucleotides: 7. The CDR3 spans 15 residues. The CDR3 nucleotides are TGCGCCAGCAGCTTGACATTAGCGGGGTGGGAGACCCAGTACTTC. This encodes CASSLTLAGWETQYF.

The count of this clone is one. J is TRBJ1-1 and V is TRBV2, with a tentative D call TRBD1 (6 bases). Germline CDR1 reads SNHLY; CDR2 reads FYNNEI. This CDR3 has 14 amino acids. Deletions cut 6 bases from V and 4 bases from J, with 15 bases between. This CDR3 is CASRVAGAVTEAFF. The CDR3 DNA sequence: TGTGCCAGCAGGGTGGCAGGGGCTGTCACTGAAGCTTTCTTT.

J is TRBJ2-7 and V is TRBV21-1; TRBD2 reflects the table's D call only, with no check against the DNA. TRBV21-1 is a documented pseudogene. The CDR3 is made up of 15 amino acids. The CDR3 coding sequence is TGTGCCAGCAGCGCCCTAGTTTTTCCCTCCTACGAGCAGTACTTC. It translates to CASSALVFPSYEQYF.

The count of this clone is one. The CDR3 DNA sequence: TGTGCCAGCAGGCCGGAGGTTGTCCCCTACAATGAGCAGTTCTTC. This encodes CASRPEVVPYNEQFF. This chain connects TRBV6-5 to TRBJ2-1; D is possibly TRBD2 (5 bases). The CDR3 is 15 amino acids. Germline-derived CDR1 and CDR2 are MNHEY and SVGAGI. With 6 bases removed from V and 2 bases from J, the gap between germline ends came to 14 bases.

The V call is TRBV5-5, the J call TRBJ2-5; the match to TRBD1 covers 10 bases. V shed 0 bases, J shed 6 bases, and the junction held 8 bases outside the gene matches. The CDR3 loop spans 16 amino acids. The V gene's germline CDR1 is SGHKS and CDR2 YYEKEE (reference sequence). The CDR3 region is CASSLALTGGLKTQYF. DNA for the CDR3: TGTGCCAGCAGCTTGGCACTGACAGGGGGCTTGAAGACCCAGTACTTC.

The chain employs TRBV7-2 and TRBJ2-7, with TRBD2 matching 12 bases. This CDR3 spans 15 amino acids. Germline loops: CDR1 SGHTA, CDR2 FQGNSA. The trim removed 0 bases at V and 6 bases at J, leaving 3 bases unmatched. The CDR3 region has the DNA TGTGCCAGCAGCTTAGCGGCTAGCGGGAGGGGCGAGCAGTACTTC. Encoded protein: CASSLAASGRGEQYF.

This clone turned up a few times. V and J are TRBV4-3 and TRBJ1-2, with 7 positions matching TRBD1. The junction had 3 bases not matched to a gene; V was cut back by 3 bases and J by 2 bases. Germline CDR1 is LGHNA and CDR2 is YSLEER. The CDR3 has 14 residues. The CDR3 DNA sequence: TGCGCCAGCAGCCAGCTACAGGGGAACTATGGCTACACCTTC. This translates into CASSQLQGNYGYTF.